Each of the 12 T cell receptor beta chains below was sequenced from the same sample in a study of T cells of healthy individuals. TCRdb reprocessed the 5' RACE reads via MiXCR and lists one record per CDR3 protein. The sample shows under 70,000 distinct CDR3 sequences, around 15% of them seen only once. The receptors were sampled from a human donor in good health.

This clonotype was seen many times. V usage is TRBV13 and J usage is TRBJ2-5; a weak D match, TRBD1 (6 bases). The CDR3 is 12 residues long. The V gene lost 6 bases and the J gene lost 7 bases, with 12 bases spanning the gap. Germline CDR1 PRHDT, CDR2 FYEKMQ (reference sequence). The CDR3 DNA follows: TGTGCCAGCAGTAATCAGGGGTCGACCCAGTACTTC. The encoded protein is CASSNQGSTQYF.

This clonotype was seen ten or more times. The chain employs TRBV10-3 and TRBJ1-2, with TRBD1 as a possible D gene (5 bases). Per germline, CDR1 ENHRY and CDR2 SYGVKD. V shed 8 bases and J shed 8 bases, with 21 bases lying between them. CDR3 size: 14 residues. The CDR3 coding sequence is TGTGCCATCGGGGACCCCGGGGCGGAGGGCGGCTACACCTTC. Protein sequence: CAIGDPGAEGGYTF.

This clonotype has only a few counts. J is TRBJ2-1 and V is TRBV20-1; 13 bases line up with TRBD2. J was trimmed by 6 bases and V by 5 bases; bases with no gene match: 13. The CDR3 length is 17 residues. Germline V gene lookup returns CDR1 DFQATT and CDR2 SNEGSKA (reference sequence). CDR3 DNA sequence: TGCAGTGCTTCCGGCCGACTAGCGGGAGGTTCAGGCAATGAGCAGTTCTTC. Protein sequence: CSASGRLAGGSGNEQFF.

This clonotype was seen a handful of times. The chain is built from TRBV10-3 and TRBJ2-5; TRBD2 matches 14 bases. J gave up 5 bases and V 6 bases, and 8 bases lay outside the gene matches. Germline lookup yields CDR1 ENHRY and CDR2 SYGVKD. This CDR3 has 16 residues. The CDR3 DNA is TGTGCCATCAGCGGACCGACTAGCGGGGGGGCCGAGACCCAGTACTTC. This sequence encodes CAISGPTSGGAETQYF.

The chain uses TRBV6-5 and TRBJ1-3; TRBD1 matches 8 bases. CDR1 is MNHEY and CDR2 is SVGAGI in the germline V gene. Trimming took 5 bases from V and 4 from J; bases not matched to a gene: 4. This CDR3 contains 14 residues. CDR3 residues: CASSRQGTGNTIYF. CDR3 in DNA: TGTGCCAGCAGTCGACAGGGGACCGGAAACACCATATATTTT.

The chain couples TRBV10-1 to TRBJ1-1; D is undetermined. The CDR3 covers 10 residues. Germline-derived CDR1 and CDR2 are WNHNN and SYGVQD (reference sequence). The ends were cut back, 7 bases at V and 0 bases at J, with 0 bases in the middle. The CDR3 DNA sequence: TGCGCCAGCATGAACACTGAAGCTTTCTTT. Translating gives CASMNTEAFF.

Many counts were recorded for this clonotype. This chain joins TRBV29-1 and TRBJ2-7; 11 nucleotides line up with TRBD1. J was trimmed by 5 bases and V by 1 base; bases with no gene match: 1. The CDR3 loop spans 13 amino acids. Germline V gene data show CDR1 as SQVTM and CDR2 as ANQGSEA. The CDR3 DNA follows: TGCAGCGTTGAAGGGACAGGGGGCCACGAGCAGTACTTC. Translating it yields CSVEGTGGHEQYF.

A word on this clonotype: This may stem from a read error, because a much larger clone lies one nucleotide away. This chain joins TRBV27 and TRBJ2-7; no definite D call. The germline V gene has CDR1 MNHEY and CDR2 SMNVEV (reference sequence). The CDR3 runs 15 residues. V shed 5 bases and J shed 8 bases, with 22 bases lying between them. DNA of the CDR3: TGTGCCAGCAGTGCCCTATCCAGCTCGCCGGGCCAGCAGTACTTC. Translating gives CASSALSSSPGQQYF.

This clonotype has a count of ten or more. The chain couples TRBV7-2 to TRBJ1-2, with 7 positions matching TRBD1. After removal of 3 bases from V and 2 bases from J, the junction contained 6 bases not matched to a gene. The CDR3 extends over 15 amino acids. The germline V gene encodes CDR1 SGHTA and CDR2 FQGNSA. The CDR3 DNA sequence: TGTGCCAGCAGCTTTCGGGGACAGAAAAACTATGGCTACACCTTC. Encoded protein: CASSFRGQKNYGYTF.

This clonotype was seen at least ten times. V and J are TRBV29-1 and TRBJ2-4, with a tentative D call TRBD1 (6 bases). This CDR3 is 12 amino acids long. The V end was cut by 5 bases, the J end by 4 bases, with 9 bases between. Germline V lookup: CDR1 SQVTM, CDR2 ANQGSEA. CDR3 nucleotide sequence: TGCAGCGTTCGGACAGAAAAAAACATTCAGTACTTC. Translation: CSVRTEKNIQYF.

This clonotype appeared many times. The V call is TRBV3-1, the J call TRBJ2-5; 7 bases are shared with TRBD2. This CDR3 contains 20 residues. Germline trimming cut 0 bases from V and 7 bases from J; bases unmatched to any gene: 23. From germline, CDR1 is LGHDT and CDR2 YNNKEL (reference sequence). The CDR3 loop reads CASSQDDFDPLADHRGTQYF. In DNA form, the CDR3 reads TGTGCCAGCAGCCAAGATGATTTTGATCCCCTAGCGGATCACCGAGGGACCCAGTACTTC.

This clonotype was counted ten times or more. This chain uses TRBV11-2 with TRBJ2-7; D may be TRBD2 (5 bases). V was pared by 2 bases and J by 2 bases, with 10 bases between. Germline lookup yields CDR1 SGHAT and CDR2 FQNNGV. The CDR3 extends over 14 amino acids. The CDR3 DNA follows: TGTGCCAGCAGCTTACAACTAGTTCCCTACGAGCAGTACTTC. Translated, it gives CASSLQLVPYEQYF.